This passage covers 2 T cell receptor beta chains from one sample sequenced in a study of cytomegalovirus exposure and HLA in healthy donors. With 60 Vbeta and 13 Jbeta primers, the PCR was carried out. Libraries were prepared by immunoSEQ multiplex PCR; TCRdb keeps only in-frame clonotypes and omits some of them. Of about 180,000 clones listed, roughly four fifths are singletons. Source material: PBMCs. Every receptor here comes from a male donor in good health and CMV-seronegative.

The chain recombines TRBV2 with TRBJ2-1; TRBD2 matches at 10 bases. The trim removed 6 bases at V and 6 bases at J, leaving 8 bases unmatched. Germline values: CDR1 SNHLY, CDR2 FYNNEI. This CDR3 spans 15 amino acids. CDR3 loop: CASRAPGTSVNEQFF. CDR3 DNA sequence: TGTGCCAGCAGAGCCCCCGGGACTAGCGTCAATGAGCAGTTCTTC.

V and J are TRBV5-1 and TRBJ1-6; TRBD1 might be the D (5 bases). This CDR3 region has 16 residues. The germline gives CDR1 SGHRS, CDR2 YFSETQ. V dropped 5 bases and J dropped 4 bases, with 16 bases sitting between them. The CDR3, as DNA: TGCGCCAGCAGGTCGTCCAGGGATGTATATAATTCACCCCTCCACTTT. Encoded protein: CASRSSRDVYNSPLHF. The full variable domain, in which reference TRBV5-1 and TRBJ1-6 provide the parts outside the CDR3, is KAGVTQTPRYLIKTRGQQVTLSCSPISGHRSVSWYQQTPGQGLQFLFEYFSETQRNKGNFPGRFSGRQFSNSRSEMNVSTLELGDSALYLCASRSSRDVYNSPLHFGNGTRLTVT.